The rows below give T cell receptor beta chains drawn from one sample of a study of T cells after yellow fever vaccination. TCRdb recomputed calls from the 5' RACE reads with MiXCR, one row per CDR3 protein. The sample holds just under 600,000 distinct CDR3 sequences, roughly 14% seen once. The source material was PBMCs, sampled on the day of the yellow fever booster vaccination. Receptors were obtained from a man younger than 45 who received the YFV17D yellow fever vaccine. Each CDR3 is given with its conserved first and last residue. The D gene is left open where the match is weak. The size of a clone is reported for some rows only, either as once, few or many, or as a class for expanded clones.

few	-	TRBV29-1	TRBJ2-7	CSVREGAEQYF	TGCAGCGTACGAGAAGGGGCCGAGCAGTACTTC
-	TRBD2	TRBV12-3/TRBV12-4	TRBJ2-1	CASKLAGGSSYNEQFF	TGTGCCAGCAAGTTAGCGGGAGGGAGTTCCTACAATGAGCAGTTCTTC
few	-	TRBV28	TRBJ2-7	CASKGHSYEQYF	TGTGCCAGCAAGGGACACTCCTACGAGCAGTACTTC
-	TRBD2	TRBV14	TRBJ2-1	CASSHLAAYNEQFF	TGTGCCAGCAGCCACCTAGCGGCCTACAATGAGCAGTTCTTC
many	-	TRBV12-3/TRBV12-4	TRBJ1-1	CASSFPNTEAFF	TGTGCCAGCAGTTTCCCTAACACTGAAGCTTTCTTT
few	TRBD1	TRBV25-1	TRBJ2-1	CASSPPGTVINEQFF	TGTGCCAGCAGTCCACCGGGGACAGTAATCAATGAGCAGTTCTTC
-	-	TRBV20-1	TRBJ2-7	CSARDHGTVLFEQYF	TGCAGTGCTAGAGATCACGGGACGGTCCTTTTCGAGCAGTACTTC
-	-	TRBV5-1	TRBJ2-7	CASSQNRGGYEQYF	TGCGCCAGCAGCCAAAACAGGGGGGGGTACGAGCAGTACTTC
few	-	TRBV7-2	TRBJ2-1	CASSLAQSNYNEQFF	TGTGCCAGCAGCTTAGCACAGTCAAACTACAATGAGCAGTTCTTC
-	-	TRBV7-2	TRBJ2-7	CASSLVDGINEQYF	TGTGCCAGCAGCTTAGTTGACGGGATTAACGAGCAGTACTTC
-	TRBD1	TRBV6-2/TRBV6-3	TRBJ2-7	CASKFVDRLRSYEQYF	TGTGCCAGCAAATTTGTGGACAGGCTCCGATCCTACGAGCAGTACTTC
many	TRBD2	TRBV29-1	TRBJ2-7	CSVEPREGPGEQYF	TGCAGCGTTGAACCACGGGAGGGCCCGGGTGAGCAGTACTTC
few	-	TRBV12-3/TRBV12-4	TRBJ2-2	CAGGRWEAGELFF	TGTGCCGGTGGCCGGTGGGAGGCCGGGGAGCTGTTTTTT
-	TRBD2	TRBV12-3/TRBV12-4	TRBJ2-7	CASRLETSGRREQYF	TGTGCCAGCAGGCTGGAAACTAGCGGGAGGCGCGAGCAGTACTTC
few	TRBD1	TRBV4-2	TRBJ1-1	CASSLLRIGGGDIEAFF	TGTGCCAGCAGCCTCCTGAGGATAGGGGGCGGTGATATTGAAGCTTTCTTT
few	-	TRBV12-3/TRBV12-4	TRBJ1-1	CASSWGTVNTEAFF	TGTGCCAGCAGTTGGGGGACGGTGAACACTGAAGCTTTCTTT
many	-	TRBV24-1	TRBJ2-2	CATWDPGAGELFF	TGTGCCACCTGGGACCCGGGCGCCGGGGAGCTGTTTTTT
-	TRBD2	TRBV11-2	TRBJ2-5	CASRSGLAGAGAGTQYF	TGTGCCAGCAGGAGCGGACTAGCGGGAGCCGGGGCAGGGACCCAGTACTTC
few	-	TRBV30	TRBJ1-6	CAWSVLGTLDSPLHF	TGTGCCTGGAGTGTACTTGGGACCCTAGATTCACCCCTCCACTTT
few	-	TRBV7-2	TRBJ2-7	CASTSTGYEQYF	TGTGCCAGCACAAGTACAGGGTACGAGCAGTACTTC
few	TRBD2	TRBV30	TRBJ2-1	CAWRVSGSYNEQFF	TGTGCCTGGAGGGTTAGCGGGAGCTACAATGAGCAGTTCTTC
-	TRBD1	TRBV13	TRBJ2-5	CASSPQGAGVETQYF	TGTGCCAGCAGTCCGCAGGGGGCCGGAGTTGAGACCCAGTACTTC
-	-	TRBV20-1	TRBJ1-2	CSAYYPGRYGYTF	TGCAGTGCTTATTATCCGGGACGCTATGGCTACACCTTC
few	TRBD2	TRBV20-1	TRBJ2-3	CSARDPIRASGLDTQYF	TGCAGTGCTAGAGATCCTATTAGGGCTAGCGGGTTGGATACGCAGTATTTT
few	-	TRBV28	TRBJ2-7	CASIQRTPYEQYF	TGTGCCAGCATTCAACGGACACCCTACGAGCAGTACTTC
few	-	TRBV20-1	TRBJ2-2	CSADRKGTGELFF	TGCAGTGCCGACCGAAAGGGAACCGGGGAGCTGTTTTTT
many	-	TRBV20-1	TRBJ1-2	CSAATALYGYTF	TGCAGTGCTGCGACAGCGCTCTATGGCTACACCTTC
-	-	TRBV28	TRBJ2-7	CASRVGNSYEQYF	TGTGCCAGCAGGGTCGGGAACTCCTACGAGCAGTACTTC
few	-	TRBV4-3	TRBJ2-4	CASSQEDGENIQYF	TGCGCCAGCAGCCAAGAGGACGGAGAAAACATTCAGTACTTC
few	TRBD2	TRBV7-2	TRBJ2-7	CASSTGLAGEGQYF	TGTGCCAGCTCCACGGGACTAGCGGGAGAAGGGCAGTACTTC
-	-	TRBV5-4	TRBJ1-1	CASRMTGGTEAFF	TGTGCCAGCAGGATGACTGGAGGGACTGAAGCTTTCTTT
-	-	TRBV19	TRBJ2-1	CASSPDGVRTNNEQFF	TGTGCCAGTAGCCCAGATGGGGTACGGACGAACAATGAGCAGTTCTTC
few	-	TRBV7-2	TRBJ2-1	CASSKRDRPFEQFF	TGTGCCAGCAGCAAAAGGGACCGCCCCTTTGAGCAGTTCTTC
-	-	TRBV7-9	TRBJ2-7	CASSLTAVRSYEQYF	TGTGCCAGCAGCCTTACGGCTGTTAGGTCCTACGAGCAGTACTTC
-	-	TRBV28	TRBJ1-3	CASSLVEGKNTIYF	TGTGCCAGCAGTCTCGTGGAGGGTAAAAACACCATATATTTT
few	TRBD1	TRBV9	TRBJ2-1	CASSPRDRGLEQFF	TGTGCCAGCAGCCCCCGGGACAGGGGGCTCGAGCAGTTCTTC
few	-	TRBV25-1	TRBJ1-5	CASSSLGGQPQHF	TGTGCCAGCAGCTCTTTAGGAGGACAGCCCCAGCATTTT
-	-	TRBV7-9	TRBJ1-2	CASSSGAGDYGYTF	TGTGCCAGCAGCTCAGGGGCAGGGGACTATGGCTACACCTTC
few	-	TRBV7-2	TRBJ2-7	CASSLELFYEQYF	TGTGCCAGCAGCTTAGAACTTTTCTACGAGCAGTACTTC
few	TRBD1	TRBV12-3/TRBV12-4	TRBJ2-7	CASAGGSYEQYF	TGTGCCAGTGCAGGGGGCTCCTACGAGCAGTACTTC
-	TRBD2	TRBV4-2	TRBJ2-1	CASSQESGTTAEQFF	TGTGCCAGCAGCCAAGAATCCGGGACTACCGCTGAGCAGTTCTTC
-	TRBD2	TRBV20-1	TRBJ2-5	CSAPGESGGASAQYF	TGCAGTGCCCCAGGAGAGTCGGGAGGGGCGTCGGCCCAGTACTTC
few	TRBD1	TRBV10-3	TRBJ1-6	CAIKTGQGGGSPLHF	TGTGCCATCAAAACGGGACAGGGAGGCGGTTCACCCCTCCACTTT
-	TRBD2	TRBV6-2/TRBV6-3	TRBJ2-7	CASSYSTGESGGLYEQYF	TGTGCCAGCAGTTACTCGACGGGGGAGTCGGGAGGGCTATACGAGCAGTACTTC
few	-	TRBV5-1	TRBJ2-5	CASSPGTRETQYF	TGCGCCAGCAGTCCCGGGACCCGAGAGACCCAGTACTTC
few	TRBD1	TRBV11-2	TRBJ2-7	CASSVTGGAYSLKWEQYF	TGTGCCAGCAGCGTTACAGGGGGCGCTTACTCCCTTAAGTGGGAGCAGTACTTC
few	TRBD1	TRBV5-6	TRBJ2-3	CASSLRDRLDTQYF	TGTGCCAGCAGCTTGAGGGACAGGTTAGATACGCAGTATTTT
-	-	TRBV20-1	TRBJ2-3	CSARDSRNPQYF	TGCAGTGCTAGAGATTCCCGGAATCCGCAGTATTTT
-	-	TRBV12-3/TRBV12-4	TRBJ1-2	CASSFGGPGPVYTF	TGTGCCAGCAGTTTTGGGGGACCCGGACCGGTCTACACCTTC
-	-	TRBV6-5	TRBJ1-1	CASRSSGEAFF	TGTGCCAGCAGATCGTCGGGAGAGGCTTTCTTT
-	TRBD2	TRBV12-3/TRBV12-4	TRBJ2-7	CASSLKVSGSCYEQYF	TGTGCCAGCAGTTTAAAGGTTAGCGGGAGCTGCTACGAGCAGTACTTC
-	-	TRBV15	TRBJ2-1	CATSRDLVSSYNEQFF	TGTGCCACCAGCAGAGATTTAGTGAGCTCCTACAATGAGCAGTTCTTC
-	-	TRBV5-1	TRBJ2-7	CASSLTAGLGGEQYF	TGCGCCAGCAGCCTCACAGCGGGCCTTGGGGGGGAGCAGTACTTC
-	TRBD2	TRBV18	TRBJ2-5	CASSPVLAGGFQETQYF	TGTGCCAGCTCACCGGTCCTAGCGGGAGGTTTCCAAGAGACCCAGTACTTC
few	-	TRBV27	TRBJ1-6	CASSTIGGDNSPLHF	TGTGCCAGCAGCACCATAGGGGGAGATAATTCACCCCTCCACTTT
-	-	TRBV18	TRBJ2-7	CASSLAGDLYEQYF	TGTGCCAGCTCACTCGCTGGAGACCTCTACGAGCAGTACTTC
few	TRBD2	TRBV3-1	TRBJ2-1	CASSPQGGVVDNEQFF	TGTGCCAGCAGCCCCCAGGGAGGGGTCGTCGACAATGAGCAGTTCTTC
few	-	TRBV28	TRBJ2-5	CASSFSGTGGVETQYF	TGTGCCAGCAGTTTCTCCGGGACGGGCGGGGTTGAGACCCAGTACTTC
-	TRBD2	TRBV12-3/TRBV12-4	TRBJ2-2	CASSLGGSFGELFF	TGTGCCAGCAGTTTAGGCGGGAGCTTCGGGGAGCTGTTTTTT